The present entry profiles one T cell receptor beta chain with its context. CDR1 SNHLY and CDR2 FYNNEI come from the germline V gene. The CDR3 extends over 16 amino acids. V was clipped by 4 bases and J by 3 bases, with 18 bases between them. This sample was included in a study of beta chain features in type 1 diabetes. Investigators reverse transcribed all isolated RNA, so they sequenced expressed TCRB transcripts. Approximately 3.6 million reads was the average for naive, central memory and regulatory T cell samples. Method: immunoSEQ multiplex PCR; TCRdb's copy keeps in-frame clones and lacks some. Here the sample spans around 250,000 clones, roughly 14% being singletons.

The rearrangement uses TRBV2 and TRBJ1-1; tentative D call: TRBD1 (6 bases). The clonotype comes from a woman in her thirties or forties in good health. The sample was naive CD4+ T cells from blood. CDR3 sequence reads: CASSGDTQGSDTEAFF. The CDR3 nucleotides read TGTGCCAGCAGTGGAGACACACAGGGTTCTGACACTGAAGCTTTCTTT. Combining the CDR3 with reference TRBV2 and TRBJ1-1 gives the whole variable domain EPEVTQTPSHQVTQMGQEVILRCVPISNHLYFYWYRQILGQKVEFLVSFYNNEISEKSEIFDDQFSVERPDGSNFTLKIRSTKLEDSAMYFCASSGDTQGSDTEAFFGQGTRLTVV.